Described below is a single T cell receptor beta chain sequence and its context. V was pared by 4 bases and J by 0 bases, with 19 bases between. This CDR3 contains 18 residues. CDR1 is SGHVS, CDR2 FQNEAQ, per germline. This specimen comes from a study of T cell responses to AZD1222 COVID-19 vaccine. Profiled with immunoSEQ multiplex PCR; TCRdb holds only in-frame clones, not every one. The sample yields under 150,000 clones, approximately 86% seen once. The starting material was peripheral blood, obtained on day 0 of AZD1222 vaccination. The origin of this receptor is an adult in good health. J is TRBJ2-1 and V is TRBV7-8; D is perhaps TRBD2 (6 bases). This chain's CDR3 is CASSSNQPGSFSYNEQFF. CDR3 sequence (DNA): TGTGCCAGCAGCTCCAACCAGCCCGGGAGCTTCTCCTACAATGAGCAGTTCTTC.